These 26 T cell receptor beta chains were all obtained from the same sample, sequenced in a study of blood T cells in healthy people across ages. A sample-barcoded 5' primer and a J-beta primer mix were used in a second PCR of roughly 6 to 12 cycles. TCRdb ran MiXCR on the 5' RACE reads and lists one entry per CDR3 protein. The table has more than 1,400,000 distinct CDR3 sequences, around 42% seen once. The specimen was blood. The receptor set was obtained from a woman aged 18 to 35 in good health.

This clonotype was counted only a few times. The chain recombines TRBV27 with TRBJ2-1; D remains unclear. The CDR3 length is 13 residues. Germline assignment: CDR1 MNHEY and CDR2 SMNVEV (reference sequence). V was clipped by 3 bases and J by 14 bases, with 17 bases between them. CDR3 sequence: CASSFTSGRPKFF. In DNA form, the CDR3 reads TGTGCCAGCAGTTTTACCTCCGGACGACCTAAGTTCTTC.

V gene TRBV18 combines with J gene TRBJ1-2, with D perhaps matching TRBD1 (6 bases). Looked up from germline, CDR1 is KGHSH and CDR2 is LQKENI. V was pared by 3 bases and J by 2 bases, with 16 bases between. The CDR3 totals 16 residues. The CDR3 is CASSPQGHTLNYGYTF. CDR3 coding DNA: TGTGCCAGCTCACCGCAGGGACACACCCTGAACTATGGCTACACCTTC.

A few counts support this clonotype. V is TRBV9 and J is TRBJ1-6, with D unresolved. CDR3 length: 15 amino acids. Trimming removed 3 bases from V and 8 bases from J, with 15 bases in between. In germline, CDR1 is SGDLS, CDR2 YYNGEE. As DNA, the CDR3 is TGTGCCAGCAGCGCGGATATCGGGCGTGATTCACCCCTCCACTTT. It yields the protein CASSADIGRDSPLHF.

The sample holds a few counts of this clonotype. The V gene is TRBV20-1, the J gene TRBJ1-2, with D hard to call. V gave up 1 base and J gave up 6 bases, with 9 bases separating them. Germline assignment: CDR1 DFQATT and CDR2 SNEGSKA (reference sequence). This CDR3 is built from 12 residues. The CDR3 nucleotides read TGCAGTGCTAGAGCGGGATTGGATGGCTACACCTTC. The encoded protein is CSARAGLDGYTF.

This rearrangement joins TRBV20-1 to TRBJ2-2; D could derive from TRBD1 or TRBD2 (5 bases each). The CDR3 contains 14 residues. Per the germline V gene, CDR1 is DFQATT and CDR2 is SNEGSKA (reference sequence). The V end was cut by 5 bases, the J end by 4 bases, with 14 bases between. CDR3 DNA: TGCAGTGCTCTAGCAGGGACCATCACCGGGGAGCTGTTTTTT. Its translation: CSALAGTITGELFF.

This clonotype was seen more than once but under ten times. The V and J genes are TRBV6-5 and TRBJ2-2; no reliable D call. This CDR3 region has 17 residues. CDR1 and CDR2 (germline): MNHEY, SVGAGI. Trimming removed 2 bases from V and 9 bases from J, with 22 bases in between. The DNA of the CDR3 is TGTGCCAGCAGTTACAGAGCGTTAGAGGCCGGAAGGAGGGAGCTGTTTTTT. It specifies CASSYRALEAGRRELFF.

This rearrangement joins TRBV12-3 or TRBV12-4 to TRBJ1-4; D not resolved. CDR3 size: 13 residues. V was trimmed by 8 bases and J by 7 bases, leaving 14 bases between them. The CDR3 spells CASESGYGEKLFF. The CDR3 DNA follows: TGTGCCAGCGAGAGCGGGTACGGTGAAAAACTGTTTTTT.

The rearrangement uses TRBV7-9 and TRBJ2-7, with D unresolved. The CDR3 has 13 residues. Germline CDR1 and CDR2: SEHNR and FQNEAQ (reference sequence). V was cut by 1 base and J by 6 bases, with 10 bases left in between. The CDR3 DNA sequence: TGTGCCAGCAGCTTAGGCCTCGGCGGCGAGCAGTACTTC. Encoded protein: CASSLGLGGEQYF.

The chain combines TRBV27 with TRBJ2-1; the D call may be TRBD1 or TRBD2 (5 bases each). Trimming pared 7 bases from V and 5 bases from J, leaving 12 bases between. Germline V gives CDR1 MNHEY, CDR2 SMNVEV (reference sequence). The CDR3 runs to 13 residues. CDR3 protein: CASKVGADNEQFF. CDR3 nucleotides: TGTGCCAGCAAGGTCGGGGCTGACAATGAGCAGTTCTTC.

This clonotype has a handful of counts. The V and J genes are TRBV28 and TRBJ2-3; D is perhaps TRBD2 (6 bases). V shed 5 bases and J shed 6 bases, with 15 bases lying between them. There are 14 residues in the CDR3. The germline V gene encodes CDR1 MDHEN and CDR2 SYDVKM. CDR3 in DNA: TGTGCCAGCAGTCCTCGACCGGGGGTCGATACGCAGTATTTT. The encoded protein is CASSPRPGVDTQYF.

V and J are TRBV18 and TRBJ2-3, with 11 bases aligning to TRBD2. The CDR3 has 16 amino acids. From germline, CDR1 is KGHSH and CDR2 LQKENI. Trimming cost V 3 bases and J 6 bases; bases outside gene matches: 8. The CDR3 DNA reads as TGTGCCAGCTCACCTTCACTAGCGGGAGCAGGTGATACGCAGTATTTT. The encoded protein is CASSPSLAGAGDTQYF.

This clonotype appeared a few times. The chain employs TRBV27 and TRBJ2-3, with 7 positions matching TRBD1. V lost 5 bases and J lost 2; bases outside the gene matches: 10. The V gene's germline CDR1 is MNHEY and CDR2 SMNVEV (reference sequence). The CDR3 runs 16 residues. CDR3 coding DNA: TGTGCCAGCAGTCAAGGGACAGTGGGGTTCACAGATACGCAGTATTTT. It codes for CASSQGTVGFTDTQYF.

This chain uses TRBV2 with TRBJ2-1; no clear D gene. The germline gives CDR1 SNHLY, CDR2 FYNNEI. Trimming left V 2 bases short and J 7 bases short, with 15 bases between. CDR3 size: 15 residues. CDR3 coding DNA: TGTGCCAGCAGTGAAATAATGGTGTCCGGGAATGAGCAGTTCTTC. This encodes CASSEIMVSGNEQFF.

This clonotype was counted between two and nine times. The chain has TRBV7-3 and TRBJ1-1; TRBD1 aligns across 9 bases. Germline lookup yields CDR1 SGHTA and CDR2 FQGTGA. The J segment lost 5 bases and the V segment lost 4 bases, leaving 8 bases of the junction unmatched. This CDR3 region has 15 residues. CDR3 in DNA: TGTGCCAGCAGCTCACAGGGACAGGGCTGGACTGAAGCTTTCTTT. It is translated as CASSSQGQGWTEAFF.

The rearrangement links TRBV27 to TRBJ2-1; TRBD2 aligns across 12 bases. The CDR3 covers 19 residues. J gave up 2 bases and V 6 bases, and 14 bases lay outside the gene matches. Germline lookup yields CDR1 MNHEY and CDR2 SMNVEV (reference sequence). The CDR3 protein is CASRPSGGAIRSAYNEQFF. DNA of the CDR3: TGTGCCAGCAGACCTAGCGGGGGGGCGATTAGGTCTGCCTACAATGAGCAGTTCTTC.

This rearrangement joins TRBV28 to TRBJ2-1; 9 nucleotides line up with TRBD1. V trimming: 7 bases; J trimming: 5 bases; junction bases outside the gene matches: 9. The CDR3 runs 15 residues. CDR1 and CDR2 (germline): MDHEN, SYDVKM. CDR3 nucleotides: TGTGCCAGCATTCATGGGGACAGGGAGCACAATGAGCAGTTCTTC. This sequence encodes CASIHGDREHNEQFF.

This clonotype was counted ten times or more. The chain joins TRBV2 to TRBJ2-3; D might be TRBD1 (6 bases). Germline loops: CDR1 SNHLY, CDR2 FYNNEI. V was pared by 7 bases and J by 0 bases, with 8 bases between. CDR3 length: 13 residues. The CDR3 DNA sequence: TGTGCCAGCAACAGGGCTAGCACAGATACGCAGTATTTT. Translation gives CASNRASTDTQYF.

The table lists this clonotype with a few counts. The gene calls are TRBV6-1 and TRBJ1-1; possible D gene TRBD1, 6 bases. The germline V and J ends were trimmed by 5 bases and 4 bases, with 20 bases remaining between them. CDR1 and CDR2 (germline): MNHNS, SASEGT. This CDR3 spans 16 amino acids. CDR3 sequence (DNA): TGTGCCAGCAGTCCACTTCCGGGACAATCGCGCACTGAAGCTTTCTTT. Protein sequence: CASSPLPGQSRTEAFF.

This clonotype was found once. The chain has TRBV6-5 and TRBJ2-7; D perhaps matches TRBD1 (5 bases). CDR1 MNHEY and CDR2 SVGAGI come from the germline V gene. The CDR3 length is 16 residues. The germline V and J ends were trimmed by 6 bases and 1 base, with 19 bases remaining between them. CDR3 sequence reads: CASSPRVGQGSYEQYF. CDR3 DNA sequence: TGTGCCAGCAGCCCCAGGGTTGGGCAGGGATCCTACGAGCAGTACTTC.

J is TRBJ1-2 and V is TRBV18; 11 bases are shared with TRBD1. The germline gives CDR1 KGHSH, CDR2 LQKENI. Trimming cost V 2 bases and J 0 bases; bases outside gene matches: 5. The CDR3 totals 17 residues. CDR3 bases: TGTGCCAGCTCACCAATGGACAGGGGGCGCCCTAACTATGGCTACACCTTC. Protein: CASSPMDRGRPNYGYTF.

The chain has TRBV3-1 and TRBJ2-1; TRBD2 agrees at 11 bases. J was trimmed by 3 bases and V by 8 bases; bases with no gene match: 6. The V gene's germline CDR1 is LGHDT and CDR2 YNNKEL (reference sequence). This CDR3 has 15 amino acids. As DNA, the CDR3 is TGTGCCAGCCGGTTGACTAGCGGGGTCTACAATGAGCAGTTCTTC. This gives the protein CASRLTSGVYNEQFF.

This clonotype occurred a few times. The J gene is TRBJ2-7, the V gene TRBV28; TRBD2 agrees at 9 bases. This CDR3 is 21 amino acids long. The germline gives CDR1 MDHEN, CDR2 SYDVKM. Trimming removed 2 bases from V and 3 bases from J; junction bases left unmatched: 23. The CDR3 bases are TGTGCCAGCAGTTTAGTAGGGAGCCCTTGGGCTAGCGGGATCGTAGACTACGAGCAGTACTTC. Amino acid sequence: CASSLVGSPWASGIVDYEQYF.

J is TRBJ2-1 and V is TRBV27; tentative D call: TRBD2 (7 bases). Germline CDR1 reads MNHEY; CDR2 reads SMNVEV (reference sequence). V was cut by 1 base and J by 9 bases, with 13 bases left in between. There are 14 residues in the CDR3. This chain's CDR3 is CASSLLGGAGEQFF. CDR3 nucleotides: TGTGCCAGCAGTTTATTGGGGGGGGCGGGTGAGCAGTTCTTC.

The chain combines TRBV12-3 or TRBV12-4 with TRBJ1-1; 7 nucleotides align to TRBD1. CDR3 length: 15 amino acids. Trimming removed 8 bases from V and 2 bases from J; junction bases left unmatched: 11. The CDR3 loop is CASWYRGMVNTEAFF. DNA for the CDR3: TGTGCCAGCTGGTACAGGGGTATGGTAAACACTGAAGCTTTCTTT.

As for this clonotype: This sequence may be a read error, since a much larger clone differs from it by one base. J is TRBJ2-1 and V is TRBV6-5; TRBD2 agrees at 8 bases. This CDR3 has 15 amino acids. Per the germline V gene, CDR1 is MNHEY and CDR2 is SVGAGI. Written as DNA, the CDR3 is TGTGTCAGCAGTTACAGCGGGGGCTCCTACAATGAGCAGTTCTTC. As protein: CVSSYSGGSYNEQFF.

This CDR3 reads CASSWGDSYNEQYF. In DNA, the CDR3 is TGTGCCAGCAGCTGGGGGGACTCCTACAATGAGCAGTACTTC. This chain links TRBV12-3 or TRBV12-4 with TRBJ2-7; D is perhaps TRBD2 (6 bases). This CDR3 comprises 14 residues. Trimming removed 6 bases from V and 7 bases from J, with 19 bases in between.